A selection of T cell receptor beta chains follows, all from one sample in a study of OX40 agonist ivuxolimab in advanced cancers. This table comes from immunoSEQ multiplex PCR, and its TCRdb copy is limited to in-frame clones, with some not included. The sample consists of 9,500 to 15,000 clones, over 75% of them appearing once. Sequencing used CD4+ or CD8+ T cells sorted from blood, obtained in a trial of the OX40 agonist ivuxolimab. The receptors stem from an adult with an advanced solid tumor such as melanoma, head and neck, liver or kidney cancer. Each CDR3 is given with its conserved first and last residue. The order of the fields is V gene, J gene, clone size, D gene, CDR3 protein, CDR3 DNA. D genes are given only for firm matches. Only part of the rows carry a size: once, few, many, or a class if the clone is expanded.

V: TRBV29-1
J: TRBJ2-1
size: .
D: TRBD2
CDR3: CSVEGLAGGPSYNEQFF
DNA: TGCAGCGTTGAAGGGCTAGCGGGAGGGCCCTCCTACAATGAGCAGTTCTTC

V: TRBV7-9
J: TRBJ2-5
size: .
D: TRBD1
CDR3: CASSFGQGEGETQYF
DNA: TGTGCCAGCAGCTTTGGACAGGGGGAAGGAGAGACCCAGTACTTC

V: TRBV5-6
J: TRBJ1-1
size: .
D: .
CDR3: CASSFQNTEAFF
DNA: TGTGCCAGCAGCTTCCAGAACACTGAAGCTTTCTTT

V: TRBV9
J: TRBJ1-1
size: .
D: .
CDR3: CASSVAGTGFATEAFF
DNA: TGTGCCAGCAGCGTAGCTGGAACAGGGTTTGCCACTGAAGCTTTCTTT

V: TRBV29-1
J: TRBJ2-7
size: .
D: TRBD1
CDR3: CSVEQRGQGAYEQYF
DNA: TGCAGCGTTGAACAAAGAGGACAGGGGGCCTACGAGCAGTACTTC

V: TRBV10-2
J: TRBJ1-2
size: .
D: .
CDR3: CASSEWGGLLTGYTF
DNA: TGCGCCAGCAGTGAGTGGGGAGGGCTTCTGACTGGCTACACCTTC

V: TRBV6-5
J: TRBJ1-1
size: .
D: .
CDR3: CASSYSAISTEAFF
DNA: TGTGCCAGCAGTTACTCCGCTATCAGCACTGAAGCTTTCTTT

V: TRBV2
J: TRBJ2-3
size: .
D: .
CDR3: CASSEVGGDTQYF
DNA: TGTGCCAGCAGTGAGGTTGGCGGAGATACGCAGTATTTT

V: TRBV7-8
J: TRBJ2-3
size: .
D: TRBD1
CDR3: CASSWAGQGTDTQYF
DNA: TGTGCCAGCAGCTGGGCGGGACAGGGCACAGATACGCAGTATTTT

V: TRBV7-8
J: TRBJ2-3
size: .
D: .
CDR3: CASSLAQPTDTQYF
DNA: TGTGCCAGCAGCTTAGCTCAACCCACAGATACGCAGTATTTT

V: TRBV10-3
J: TRBJ2-1
size: .
D: .
CDR3: CAISGLVVDEQFF
DNA: TGTGCCATCAGTGGACTAGTGGTTGATGAGCAGTTCTTC

V: TRBV19
J: TRBJ2-2
size: .
D: TRBD1
CDR3: CASTPGGIFPGELFF
DNA: TGTGCCAGTACACCAGGGGGCATCTTTCCCGGGGAGCTGTTTTTT

V: TRBV5-1
J: TRBJ2-2
size: few
D: .
CDR3: CASSRPPRSYTGELFF
DNA: TGCGCCAGCAGCCGACCCCCGCGGTCTTACACCGGGGAGCTGTTTTTT

V: TRBV10-3
J: TRBJ2-5
size: few
D: TRBD1
CDR3: CAISGGTGLEEETQYF
DNA: TGTGCCATCAGTGGAGGGACAGGGCTTGAAGAGGAGACCCAGTACTTC

V: TRBV27
J: TRBJ2-5
size: .
D: TRBD2
CDR3: CASSLYLPRLGGLAGFQETQYF
DNA: TGTGCCAGCAGTTTATACTTACCCCGACTAGGAGGACTAGCGGGTTTCCAAGAGACCCAGTACTTC

V: TRBV28
J: TRBJ1-5
size: .
D: .
CDR3: CASSLLRPFEPNNQPQHF
DNA: TGTGCCAGCAGTTTATTACGGCCCTTTGAGCCGAACAATCAGCCCCAGCATTTT

V: TRBV2
J: TRBJ2-7
size: .
D: TRBD1
CDR3: CASSGQGSSYEQYF
DNA: TGTGCCAGCAGCGGACAGGGGAGCTCCTACGAGCAGTACTTC

V: TRBV29-1
J: TRBJ2-1
size: .
D: TRBD2
CDR3: CSVPSGRVYNEQFF
DNA: TGCAGCGTTCCAAGCGGGAGAGTATACAATGAGCAGTTCTTC

V: TRBV7-8
J: TRBJ2-5
size: .
D: TRBD1
CDR3: CASSYAGTGFRETQYF
DNA: TGTGCCAGCAGCTACGCCGGGACAGGGTTTAGGGAGACCCAGTACTTC

V: TRBV9
J: TRBJ2-7
size: .
D: .
CDR3: CASSPASYEQYF
DNA: TGTGCCAGCAGCCCAGCCTCCTACGAGCAGTACTTC

V: TRBV19
J: TRBJ1-1
size: .
D: TRBD1
CDR3: CASTLTGGTEAFF
DNA: TGTGCCAGTACCCTAACAGGGGGCACTGAAGCTTTCTTT

V: TRBV5-4
J: TRBJ2-2
size: .
D: .
CDR3: CASSFGANTGELFF
DNA: TGTGCCAGCAGCTTCGGCGCGAACACCGGGGAGCTGTTTTTT

V: TRBV11-2
J: TRBJ2-3
size: .
D: .
CDR3: CASSLLRGSTSTDTQYF
DNA: TGTGCCAGCAGCTTATTAAGGGGCAGTACTAGCACAGATACGCAGTATTTT

V: TRBV5-4
J: TRBJ1-2
size: .
D: .
CDR3: CASSLGYALHGYTF
DNA: TGTGCCAGCAGCTTGGGTTACGCGCTCCATGGCTACACCTTC

V: TRBV7-1
J: TRBJ2-7
size: .
D: .
CDR3: CASSKGPNYEQYF
DNA: TGTGCCAGCAGCAAGGGCCCAAACTACGAGCAGTACTTC

V: TRBV2
J: TRBJ2-1
size: .
D: .
CDR3: CASSVEYRWNEQFF
DNA: TGTGCCAGCAGTGTTGAATATCGCTGGAATGAGCAGTTCTTC

V: TRBV7-9
J: TRBJ1-2
size: few
D: TRBD1
CDR3: CASSRTGDYGYTF
DNA: TGTGCCAGCAGCCGGACAGGGGATTATGGCTACACCTTC

V: TRBV5-6
J: TRBJ2-7
size: .
D: .
CDR3: CASSLARSYEQYF
DNA: TGTGCCAGCAGCTTGGCTAGATCCTACGAGCAGTACTTC

V: TRBV7-9
J: TRBJ1-2
size: .
D: .
CDR3: CASSLGGYGYTF
DNA: TGTGCCAGCAGCTTGGGGGGCTATGGCTACACCTTC

V: TRBV4-3
J: TRBJ1-1
size: .
D: .
CDR3: CASSPRPSDTEAFF
DNA: TGCGCCAGCAGCCCAAGACCCTCGGACACTGAAGCTTTCTTT

V: TRBV30
J: TRBJ1-5
size: .
D: .
CDR3: CAWSVGQALGPQHF
DNA: TGTGCCTGGAGTGTGGGCCAGGCCTTAGGGCCCCAGCATTTT

V: TRBV5-8
J: TRBJ1-1
size: .
D: .
CDR3: CASSLGPSWTEAFF
DNA: TGTGCCAGCAGCTTGGGGCCTTCTTGGACTGAAGCTTTCTTT

V: TRBV7-6
J: TRBJ1-4
size: .
D: .
CDR3: CASSLALENEKLFF
DNA: TGTGCCAGCAGCTTAGCGCTCGAGAATGAAAAACTGTTTTTT

V: TRBV4-1
J: TRBJ2-7
size: .
D: .
CDR3: CASSLSGGFSYEQYF
DNA: TGCGCCAGCAGTCTCTCTGGGGGATTCTCCTACGAGCAGTACTTC

V: TRBV9
J: TRBJ2-7
size: .
D: .
CDR3: CASSVEEGEVYEQYF
DNA: TGTGCCAGCAGCGTAGAGGAAGGGGAGGTATACGAGCAGTACTTC

V: TRBV5-6
J: TRBJ2-7
size: .
D: .
CDR3: CASSSVQATYEQYF
DNA: TGTGCCAGCAGCTCCGTGCAGGCGACCTACGAGCAGTACTTC

V: TRBV10-2
J: TRBJ2-5
size: .
D: TRBD2
CDR3: CASSLTSGRKETQYF
DNA: TGCGCCAGCAGCCTGACTAGCGGGAGGAAAGAGACCCAGTACTTC

V: TRBV19
J: TRBJ2-7
size: .
D: TRBD2
CDR3: CASSAWLAGDYEQYF
DNA: TGTGCCAGTAGTGCGTGGCTAGCGGGCGATTACGAGCAGTACTTC

V: TRBV27
J: TRBJ2-1
size: .
D: TRBD2
CDR3: CASSYSSGRTIYEQFF
DNA: TGTGCCAGCAGCTACTCTAGCGGGAGAACTATCTATGAGCAGTTCTTC

V: TRBV11-2
J: TRBJ1-5
size: once
D: .
CDR3: CASSLNRDWNQPQHF
DNA: TGTGCCAGCAGCCTTAACCGGGATTGGAATCAGCCCCAGCATTTT

V: TRBV5-4
J: TRBJ1-1
size: .
D: .
CDR3: CASSLIGENTEAFF
DNA: TGTGCCAGCAGCTTGATCGGGGAGAACACTGAAGCTTTCTTT

V: TRBV27
J: TRBJ2-3
size: once
D: .
CDR3: CASSLSLGAITDTQYF
DNA: TGTGCCAGCAGTTTATCCCTGGGTGCTATCACAGATACGCAGTATTTT

V: TRBV30
J: TRBJ2-7
size: .
D: TRBD2
CDR3: CAWSPGLAGIHPYEQYF
DNA: TGTGCCTGGTCTCCGGGACTAGCGGGAATTCACCCCTACGAGCAGTACTTC

V: TRBV2
J: TRBJ2-3
size: once
D: .
CDR3: CASSGLIQSTDTQYF
DNA: TGTGCCAGCAGTGGACTGATACAAAGCACAGATACGCAGTATTTT

V: TRBV27
J: TRBJ1-2
size: .
D: TRBD1
CDR3: CASSLRPGQGASNYGYTF
DNA: TGTGCCAGCAGTTTACGTCCGGGACAGGGGGCCTCTAACTATGGCTACACCTTC

V: TRBV28
J: TRBJ2-7
size: once
D: .
CDR3: CASSLQLGVDEQYF
DNA: TGTGCCAGCAGTTTACAACTAGGGGTTGACGAGCAGTACTTC

V: TRBV2
J: TRBJ1-1
size: .
D: TRBD1
CDR3: CASRAGGMNTEAFF
DNA: TGTGCCAGCAGGGCAGGGGGCATGAACACTGAAGCTTTCTTT

V: TRBV4-1
J: TRBJ2-1
size: .
D: TRBD2
CDR3: CASSQESSGGLDEQFF
DNA: TGCGCCAGCAGCCAAGAGTCTAGCGGGGGGTTAGATGAGCAGTTCTTC

V: TRBV9
J: TRBJ1-1
size: .
D: .
CDR3: CASSVAPGQTDMNTEAFF
DNA: TGTGCCAGCAGCGTAGCTCCGGGGCAGACAGATATGAACACTGAAGCTTTCTTT